Following are 10 T cell receptor beta chains from one sample sequenced in a study of graft-versus-host responses after intestinal transplantation. Their antigen targets remain unknown. Data came from immunoSEQ multiplex PCR; TCRdb stores just in-frame clones and leaves some out. The sample consists of about 93,000 clones, just under 95% of them appearing once. Sequenced here: unstimulated CD8+ T cells sorted from spleen or lymph node cells, sampled before intestinal transplant. The receptors originated from a human donor who received an intestinal transplant.

The J gene is TRBJ2-2, the V gene TRBV19, with a tentative D call TRBD1 (6 bases). The CDR3 totals 15 residues. CDR1 is LNHDA, CDR2 SQIVND, per germline (reference sequence). V was trimmed by 3 bases and J by 7 bases, leaving 15 bases between them. CDR3 residues: CASSILGTWFGELFF. The CDR3 DNA is TGTGCCAGTAGTATTTTGGGGACATGGTTCGGGGAGCTGTTTTTT.

The chain links TRBV7-6 to TRBJ2-3; TRBD1 matches at 9 bases. The CDR3 sequence is 15 residues long. Germline-derived CDR1 and CDR2 are SGHVS and FNYEAQ. V lost 3 bases and J lost 5; bases outside the gene matches: 6. The CDR3: CASSFTGGAEDTQYF. CDR3 DNA sequence: TGTGCCAGCAGCTTCACAGGGGGCGCGGAAGATACGCAGTATTTT.

This rearrangement joins TRBV21-1 to TRBJ1-2; TRBD1 reflects the table's D call only, with no check against the DNA. TRBV21-1 represents a pseudogene. The CDR3 spans 13 residues. CDR3 DNA sequence: TGTGCCAGCAGCAGGCACAGGGTCAATGGCTACACCTTC. Its translation: CASSRHRVNGYTF.

The genes are TRBV10-3 and TRBJ1-2, with D tentatively TRBD1 (6 bases). The CDR3 spans 14 residues. Germline CDR1 is ENHRY and CDR2 is SYGVKD. V was cut by 8 bases and J by 6 bases, with 19 bases left in between. The CDR3 protein is CAIQRQAKTDGYTF. The DNA of the CDR3 is TGTGCCATCCAGCGACAGGCGAAAACCGATGGCTACACCTTC.

Remarks on this clone: One end of the junction is discordant with germline, which a read error may explain. This chain connects TRBV4-1 to TRBJ2-7; TRBD2 is a possible D gene (5 bases). There are 11 residues in the CDR3. CDR1 is MGHRA, CDR2 YSYEKL, per germline. The chain's CDR3 is CASSQDSVRHF. CDR3 coding DNA: TGCGCCAGCAGCCAAGATAGCGTCAGGCACTTC.

This chain links TRBV1 with TRBJ2-7; TRBD2 is the table's D call and was not checked against the DNA. TRBV1 is labeled a pseudogene. This CDR3 spans 16 amino acids. CDR3 residues: CTSSQGGTSYTYEQYF. The CDR3 nucleotides read TGCACCAGCAGCCAAGGAGGGACTAGCTACACCTACGAGCAGTACTTC.

The rearrangement links TRBV5-8 to TRBJ2-1; 7 bases line up with TRBD2. The V gene's germline CDR1 is SGHTS and CDR2 YDEGEE. J gave up 9 bases and V 1 base, and 7 bases lay outside the gene matches. The CDR3 length is 14 residues. The CDR3 sequence: CASSLSGGGSEQFF. CDR3 bases: TGTGCCAGCAGCTTGTCGGGGGGTGGATCTGAGCAGTTCTTC.

V and J are TRBV6-6 and TRBJ2-7; TRBD2 matches 8 bases. V lost 7 bases to trimming and J lost 3 bases; unmatched junction nucleotides: 2. Germline CDR1 reads MNHNY; CDR2 reads SVGAGI (reference sequence). The CDR3 is made up of 12 amino acids. The CDR3 reads CASIGGVYEQYF. Here the CDR3 DNA reads TGTGCCAGCATCGGGGGGGTCTACGAGCAGTACTTC.

As concerns this clone: Sequence at one end of the junction differs from germline and may be a read error. This rearrangement joins TRBV9 to TRBJ2-5; 10 nucleotides match TRBD2. Germline lookup yields CDR1 SGDLS and CDR2 YYNGEE. The CDR3 extends over 15 amino acids. CDR3 protein: CAGSVRSGGAGTQYF. DNA of the CDR3: TGTGCCGGCAGCGTAAGGAGCGGGGGGGCCGGGACCCAGTACTTC.

This chain connects TRBV5-4 to TRBJ2-5; 7 nucleotides line up with TRBD2. CDR3 length: 15 amino acids. The germline V gene has CDR1 SGHNT and CDR2 YYREEE (reference sequence). CDR3 amino acids: CVTGGVAGTQETQYF. CDR3 DNA sequence: TGTGTCACCGGAGGTGTAGCGGGTACTCAAGAGACCCAGTACTTC.